Below are 22 T cell receptor beta chains sequenced from a single sample in a study of patients and donors after allogeneic stem cell transplantation. TCRdb redid the calling of the RT-PCR reads with MiXCR, one entry per CDR3 protein. This table has fewer than 500,000 distinct CDR3 sequences, 16% appearing once. Specimen: blood, either unsorted or a sorted T cell fraction (not recorded which). Source of these receptors: a human donor who was either an allogeneic HSCT recipient or a stem cell or donor lymphocyte infusion donor (not recorded which). It is not recorded whose cells these are; they may come from a transplant donor.

The chain recombines TRBV4-2 with TRBJ1-3; D unresolved. CDR1 is LGHNA and CDR2 is YNFKEQ in the germline V gene. This CDR3 has 15 amino acids. V lost 4 bases, J lost 0 bases, and 10 bases lay in between. The CDR3 region has the DNA TGTGCCAGCAGCCCCGGACGGAGCTCTGGAAACACCATATATTTT. Its protein is CASSPGRSSGNTIYF.

V is TRBV10-3 and J is TRBJ1-6; no reliable D call. This CDR3 contains 14 residues. The V and J ends lost 7 bases and 4 bases respectively, with 11 bases between them. Germline loops: CDR1 ENHRY, CDR2 SYGVKD. The CDR3 DNA follows: TGTGCCATCACGGGAGGGAAATATAATTCACCCCTCCACTTT. It codes for CAITGGKYNSPLHF.

The sample holds many counts of this clonotype. V usage is TRBV10-3 and J usage is TRBJ2-5; 8 bases are shared with TRBD2. Germline CDR1 is ENHRY and CDR2 is SYGVKD. J lost 3 bases, V lost 4 bases, and 7 bases had no gene match. This CDR3 contains 15 residues. Here the CDR3 reads CAISGHRGGEETQYF. CDR3 coding DNA: TGTGCCATCAGTGGGCACCGGGGGGGCGAAGAGACCCAGTACTTC.

The chain employs TRBV4-3 and TRBJ1-5; weak D call: TRBD1 (5 bases). V was shortened by 4 bases and J by 3 bases, with 7 bases between the two germline ends. The germline CDR1 and CDR2 sequences are LGHNA and YSLEER. This CDR3 contains 13 residues. DNA for the CDR3: TGCGCCAGCAGCCGGACACTCAATCAGCCCCAGCATTTT. It specifies CASSRTLNQPQHF.

This clonotype was detected ten times or more. The gene calls are TRBV9 and TRBJ2-1, with 7 bases that match TRBD2. V was pared by 4 bases and J by 5 bases, with 9 bases of the junction left unmatched. The CDR3 extends over 15 amino acids. Germline CDR1 SGDLS, CDR2 YYNGEE. The DNA for the CDR3 is TGTGCCAGCAGCCCCTCCGCGGGGGAGCACAATGAGCAGTTCTTC. Residues: CASSPSAGEHNEQFF.

A remark on this clonotype: Germline and junction disagree at one end, which may indicate a read error. This chain uses TRBV5-7 with TRBJ2-1; D gene uncertain. TRBV5-7 is treated as an ORF (open reading frame) with a function not yet certain. There are 12 residues in the CDR3. The CDR3 loop is CASRLDLNEQFF. The CDR3 DNA sequence: TGTGCCAGCAGATTGGACCTTAATGAGCAGTTCTTC.

Many counts were recorded for this clonotype. This chain connects TRBV12-3 or TRBV12-4 to TRBJ1-5; unclear D gene. The germline V and J ends were trimmed by 5 bases and 2 bases, with 10 bases remaining between them. The CDR3 is made up of 14 amino acids. In nucleotides, the CDR3 is TGTGCCAGCAGTCCCTCCCTCCGCAATCAGCCCCAGCATTTT. Its translation: CASSPSLRNQPQHF.

This clonotype was seen a few times. The V gene is TRBV20-1, the J gene TRBJ2-1; D is perhaps TRBD1 (6 bases). V was shortened by 0 bases and J by 7 bases, with 13 bases between the two germline ends. Germline V gene data show CDR1 as DFQATT and CDR2 as SNEGSKA (reference sequence). This CDR3 has 14 residues. The CDR3 nucleotides read TGCAGTGCTAGAGATAGGCAGGGGCGGAATGAGCAGTTCTTC. Protein sequence: CSARDRQGRNEQFF.

This clonotype has only a few counts. The chain has TRBV5-1 and TRBJ2-3; D uncertain. Trimming took off 0 bases at V and 2 bases at J, with 7 bases between the two ends. Germline V gene sequence: CDR1 SGHRS, CDR2 YFSETQ. The CDR3 runs to 14 residues. CDR3 region: CASSLGAHTDTQYF. CDR3 in DNA: TGCGCCAGCAGCTTGGGGGCCCACACAGATACGCAGTATTTT.

This clonotype was picked up a small number of times. The rearrangement joins TRBV27 to TRBJ2-7, with 8 bases matching TRBD1. Looked up from germline, CDR1 is MNHEY and CDR2 is SMNVEV (reference sequence). Trimming cost V 6 bases and J 2 bases; bases outside gene matches: 6. The CDR3 totals 14 residues. The CDR3 sequence: CASRARQGTYEQYF. CDR3 bases: TGTGCCAGCAGAGCCCGACAGGGGACCTACGAGCAGTACTTC.

This clonotype was recorded many times. This rearrangement joins TRBV12-3 or TRBV12-4 to TRBJ1-6; D is perhaps TRBD1 (6 bases). V lost 7 bases to trimming and J lost 7 bases, with 17 bases between them. This CDR3 spans 15 amino acids. This chain's CDR3 is CASTLGGQLNSPLHF. In DNA form, the CDR3 reads TGTGCCAGCACCTTGGGGGGACAACTCAATTCACCCCTCCACTTT.

This clonotype was seen only a few times. The rearrangement links TRBV7-9 to TRBJ2-3; TRBD2 agrees at 9 bases. Trimming at V came to 5 bases and at J to 4 bases, leaving 13 bases not matched to a gene. Per the germline V gene, CDR1 is SEHNR and CDR2 is FQNEAQ (reference sequence). CDR3 size: 17 residues. DNA for the CDR3: TGTGCCAGCAGCCCGACCATTAGCGGGAGAGGTGCAGATACGCAGTATTTT. Protein sequence: CASSPTISGRGADTQYF.

This clonotype showed up just a few times. The rearrangement links TRBV20-1 to TRBJ1-1; maybe TRBD1 (5 bases). Per germline, CDR1 DFQATT and CDR2 SNEGSKA (reference sequence). With 3 bases removed from V and 6 bases from J, the gap between germline ends came to 17 bases. This CDR3 region has 14 residues. The CDR3 DNA follows: TGCAGTGCTAGTCAACGGTCACGGGGGGCTGAAGCTTTCTTT. Protein product: CSASQRSRGAEAFF.

The rearrangement uses TRBV4-1 and TRBJ2-1; 10 bases line up with TRBD2. Germline trimming cut 0 bases from V and 4 bases from J; bases unmatched to any gene: 0. CDR3 size: 15 residues. Germline assignment: CDR1 MGHRA and CDR2 YSYEKL. The CDR3 here is CASSQEGLAYNEQFF. The CDR3 nucleotides are TGCGCCAGCAGCCAAGAGGGACTAGCGTACAATGAGCAGTTCTTC.

In this sample, this clonotype turned up many times. The V and J genes are TRBV9 and TRBJ1-5; weak D call: TRBD1 (6 bases). The length of the CDR3 is 14 residues. Germline CDR1 is SGDLS and CDR2 is YYNGEE. V was cut by 3 bases and J by 6 bases, with 13 bases left in between. The DNA for the CDR3 is TGTGCCAGCAGCGAAGGGGGGGTGGGTCAGCCCCAGCATTTT. Its translation is CASSEGGVGQPQHF. Together with reference TRBV9 and TRBJ1-5, the CDR3 gives the full variable domain: DSGVTQTPKHLITATGQRVTLRCSPRSGDLSVYWYQQSLDQGLQFLIQYYNGEERAKGNILERFSAQQFPDLHSELNLSSLELGDSALYFCASSEGGVGQPQHFGDGTRLSIL.

The chain recombines TRBV20-1 with TRBJ1-2, with D tentatively TRBD1 (6 bases). CDR3 size: 13 residues. Germline CDR1 and CDR2: DFQATT and SNEGSKA (reference sequence). V was trimmed by 4 bases and J by 8 bases, leaving 17 bases between them. CDR3 region: CSAIPRKGGGYTF. The CDR3 DNA is TGCAGTGCTATACCCAGGAAAGGGGGGGGCTACACCTTC.

The chain joins TRBV7-2 to TRBJ1-5; D call uncertain. With 3 bases removed from V and 5 bases from J, the gap between germline ends came to 17 bases. The length of the CDR3 is 16 residues. The germline gives CDR1 SGHTA, CDR2 FQGNSA. CDR3 loop: CASSFNHNPNYQPQHF. DNA for the CDR3: TGTGCCAGCAGCTTCAACCATAATCCGAATTATCAGCCCCAGCATTTT.

The chain links TRBV3-1 to TRBJ2-1; 10 bases agree with TRBD2. The CDR3 is 17 residues long. Germline V lookup: CDR1 LGHDT, CDR2 YNNKEL (reference sequence). The ends lost 2 bases at V and 8 bases at J; junction bases unmatched: 12. CDR3 in amino acids: CASSQSSGGLGRHEQFF. The DNA for the CDR3 is TGTGCCAGCAGCCAAAGTAGCGGGGGGCTGGGGCGTCATGAGCAGTTCTTC.

This clonotype turned up a few times. The genes are TRBV5-1 and TRBJ2-1; D might be TRBD2 (5 bases). This CDR3 has 13 amino acids. Germline V gives CDR1 SGHRS, CDR2 YFSETQ. The V end was cut by 0 bases, the J end by 7 bases, with 8 bases between. CDR3 sequence: CASSLVGENEQFF. In DNA form, the CDR3 reads TGCGCCAGCAGCTTGGTCGGGGAAAATGAGCAGTTCTTC.

This clonotype was picked up a small number of times. This chain joins TRBV6-1 and TRBJ2-7; tentative D call: TRBD2 (7 bases). The V gene's germline CDR1 is MNHNS and CDR2 SASEGT. The CDR3 consists of 16 residues. V dropped 7 bases and J dropped 2 bases, with 21 bases sitting between them. CDR3 sequence: CASTVRGGRLTYEQYF. CDR3 nucleotides: TGTGCCAGCACCGTAAGGGGGGGGCGATTAACCTACGAGCAGTACTTC.

V is TRBV5-1 and J is TRBJ1-6; 7 bases line up with TRBD1. From germline, CDR1 is SGHRS and CDR2 YFSETQ. J was trimmed by 3 bases and V by 4 bases; bases with no gene match: 4. The CDR3 loop spans 15 amino acids. CDR3 in amino acids: CASSIGQVYNSPLHF. The CDR3 bases are TGCGCCAGCAGCATCGGACAGGTCTATAATTCACCCCTCCACTTT.

The V and J genes are TRBV27 and TRBJ2-1; D is uncertain. From germline, CDR1 is MNHEY and CDR2 SMNVEV (reference sequence). There are 15 residues in the CDR3. The germline V and J ends were trimmed by 3 bases and 4 bases, with 13 bases remaining between them. This chain's CDR3 is CASSLWDKTYNEQFF. For the CDR3, the DNA is TGTGCCAGCAGTTTGTGGGATAAAACATACAATGAGCAGTTCTTC.